The present T cell receptor (beta chain) was sequenced within a study of blood T cell repertoires in COVID-19. The overall study: Material from acute and convalescent COVID-19 was sourced from the United States, Italy and Spain.

The CDR3 covers 14 residues. After removal of 7 bases from V and 9 bases from J, the junction contained 10 bases not matched to a gene. Germline CDR1 is SGDLS and CDR2 is YYNGEE. Original handling: By means of reference gene primer amplification, nucleated cell counts were estimated. Generated by immunoSEQ multiplex PCR, the TCRdb table keeps only in-frame clones and is missing some. The V and J calls and clone size come from that table; D and trimming were worked out from the DNA. The sample lists under 250,000 clones; approximately 89% were seen once. Clinical history as reported by participants underpinned cohort assignment. Participants in the exposed group had met a COVID-19 case in the 2 weeks before joining the study.

The TCR was taken from a woman between 25 and 40 years old who had been exposed to COVID-19. Sequencing used PBMCs or T cells enriched from blood (not recorded which). V is TRBV9 and J is TRBJ2-2; the match to TRBD2 covers 9 bases. The CDR3 here is CASSRTSGSWELFF. As DNA, the CDR3 is TGTGCCAGCTCCCGCACTAGCGGGTCTTGGGAGCTGTTTTTT.